This entry concerns a single T cell receptor beta chain. The data derive from a study of OX40 agonist ivuxolimab in advanced cancers. This CDR3 is 14 amino acids long. Germline V gene sequence: CDR1 SGHTA, CDR2 FQGNSA. J gave up 8 bases and V 5 bases, and 8 bases lay outside the gene matches. The data were produced by immunoSEQ multiplex PCR, yet TCRdb's version contains in-frame clones alone and is incomplete. In the table there are over 75,000 clones, around 88% of which are singletons. This sequence originates from an adult with an advanced solid tumor such as melanoma, head and neck, liver or kidney cancer. The chain carries TRBV7-2 and TRBJ1-2, with 10 bases lining up with TRBD1. This sample comprised CD4+ or CD8+ T cells sorted from blood, obtained in a trial of the OX40 agonist ivuxolimab. CDR3 nucleotide sequence: TGTGCCAGCAGCCAGAGGGGGGACAGGGGAGGCTACACCTTC. Protein product: CASSQRGDRGGYTF.